These T cell receptor beta chains were read from a single sample in a study of CD8 T cells in ankylosing spondylitis. TCRdb recomputed calls from the 5' RACE reads with MiXCR, one row per CDR3 protein. Found here are fewer than 550,000 distinct CDR3 sequences, roughly 5.3% of them singletons; the top ten hold under 4.5%. The sequenced sample was blood, either unsorted or a sorted T cell fraction (not recorded which). The receptors derive from a male donor with ankylosing spondylitis. Both conserved end residues are part of each CDR3. D genes are given only for firm matches. Rows give clone size only sometimes, using once, few, many, or a class for an expanded clone.

TRBV12-3/TRBV12-4	TRBJ2-1	TRBD2	many	CASSSRTSGTPNEQFF	TGTGCCAGCAGTTCTCGGACTAGCGGGACCCCCAATGAGCAGTTCTTC
TRBV11-3	TRBJ2-2	TRBD1	many	CASQGQGTNTGELFF	TGTGCCAGCCAGGGACAGGGGACCAACACCGGGGAGCTGTTTTTT
TRBV6-2/TRBV6-3	TRBJ2-6	-	many	CASSYGGAGANVLTF	TGTGCCAGCAGTTATGGGGGAGCTGGGGCCAACGTCCTGACTTTC
TRBV29-1	TRBJ2-2	-	-	CSVEKDTGELFF	TGCAGCGTTGAAAAAGACACCGGGGAGCTGTTTTTT
TRBV12-3/TRBV12-4	TRBJ2-1	-	many	CASRSGTSYNEQFF	TGTGCCAGCAGATCCGGGACATCCTACAATGAGCAGTTCTTC
TRBV24-1	TRBJ2-1	-	few	CATSDPSGPYNEQFF	TGTGCCACCAGTGATCCCTCGGGACCCTACAATGAGCAGTTCTTC
TRBV7-6	TRBJ2-7	TRBD1	many	CASSLGRTTGDYEQYF	TGTGCCAGCAGCTTAGGACGGACGACAGGGGACTACGAGCAGTACTTC
TRBV28	TRBJ2-2	-	many	CASTRGYTGELFF	TGTGCCAGCACTCGGGGGTACACCGGGGAGCTGTTTTTT
TRBV20-1	TRBJ1-3	TRBD1	-	CSSWDRKRGGNTIYF	TGCAGTTCGTGGGACAGAAAAAGAGGGGGAAACACCATATATTTT
TRBV20-1	TRBJ1-1	-	-	CSASWRDRVATEAFF	TGCAGTGCTAGTTGGAGGGATCGGGTAGCCACTGAAGCTTTCTTT
TRBV7-9	TRBJ2-7	-	many	CASSLTGLAEQYF	TGTGCCAGCAGCTTAACAGGGCTGGCCGAGCAGTACTTC
TRBV5-8	TRBJ1-1	-	many	CASSPWGHPEAFF	TGTGCCAGCAGCCCCTGGGGGCACCCTGAAGCTTTCTTT
TRBV28	TRBJ2-2	-	many	CASSKDHTGELFF	TGTGCCAGCAGTAAAGACCACACCGGGGAGCTGTTTTTT
TRBV5-1	TRBJ2-3	-	many	CASSPDSLDTQYF	TGCGCCAGCAGCCCGGACAGCCTAGATACGCAGTATTTT
TRBV10-1	TRBJ2-5	-	many	CASSSDEETQYF	TGCGCCAGCAGCTCGGATGAAGAGACCCAGTACTTC
TRBV20-1	TRBJ2-3	TRBD2	many	CSARDRTGGDTQYF	TGCAGTGCTAGAGATCGTACCGGGGGGGATACGCAGTATTTT
TRBV7-8	TRBJ2-3	-	many	CASSLGFGHQNTDTQYF	TGTGCCAGCAGCTTAGGATTTGGTCACCAGAACACAGATACGCAGTATTTT
TRBV20-1	TRBJ2-3	TRBD2	many	CSAIPSGRSTDTQYF	TGCAGTGCAATCCCCAGCGGGAGATCCACAGATACGCAGTATTTT
TRBV7-2	TRBJ1-1	-	few	CASSPPGSGTEAFF	TGTGCCAGCAGCCCCCCAGGAAGCGGCACTGAAGCTTTCTTT
TRBV4-3	TRBJ2-3	-	-	CASSQEIVGGDPTDTQYF	TGCGCCAGCAGCCAAGAGATAGTCGGAGGGGACCCCACAGATACGCAGTATTTT
TRBV29-1	TRBJ2-1	TRBD2	many	CSVGTSGSRSYNEQFF	TGCAGCGTTGGGACTAGCGGGAGTCGGTCCTACAATGAGCAGTTCTTC
TRBV15	TRBJ2-1	-	many	CATSRDTRNEQFF	TGTGCCACCAGCAGAGATACCCGCAATGAGCAGTTCTTC
TRBV29-1	TRBJ2-3	-	few	CSVEGGAYGVDTQYF	TGCAGCGTCGAGGGGGGGGCCTATGGGGTAGATACGCAGTATTTT
TRBV2	TRBJ1-1	TRBD1	-	CASDVGGRNTEAFF	TGTGCCAGCGACGTAGGGGGCAGGAACACTGAAGCTTTCTTT
TRBV20-1	TRBJ2-3	-	many	CSAQKGGRTDTQYF	TGCAGTGCTCAGAAAGGCGGGCGCACAGATACGCAGTATTTT
TRBV5-6	TRBJ2-7	TRBD1	many	CASSIGQGVWWKQYF	TGTGCCAGCAGCATCGGACAGGGAGTGTGGTGGAAGCAGTACTTC
TRBV7-9	TRBJ2-7	-	many	CASSPEREQYF	TGTGCCAGCAGCCCCGAGAGAGAGCAGTACTTC
TRBV7-9	TRBJ2-7	TRBD1	many	CASSSRDRISYEQYF	TGTGCCAGCAGCTCCCGGGACAGGATCTCCTACGAGCAGTACTTC
TRBV29-1	TRBJ2-5	TRBD2	many	CSVRGGQETQYF	TGCAGCGTGCGGGGAGGGCAAGAGACCCAGTACTTC
TRBV20-1	TRBJ1-5	-	many	CSAARGGDQPQHF	TGCAGTGCTGCCCGCGGGGGGGATCAGCCCCAGCATTTT
TRBV6-2/TRBV6-3	TRBJ2-1	-	few	CASSPLGGSEGNEQFF	TGTGCCAGCAGTCCCCTGGGCGGAAGTGAGGGGAATGAGCAGTTCTTC
TRBV5-4	TRBJ2-3	TRBD2	-	CASSFPGTSGSHTQYF	TGTGCCAGCAGCTTCCCAGGGACTAGCGGGAGCCATACGCAGTATTTT
TRBV5-1	TRBJ1-1	-	many	CASSSIRGSDTEAFF	TGCGCCAGCAGCTCCATCCGGGGATCTGACACTGAAGCTTTCTTT
TRBV7-2	TRBJ2-1	-	many	CASSRIGDLGSVEQFF	TGTGCCAGCAGCCGTATAGGCGATCTGGGGTCTGTTGAGCAGTTCTTC
TRBV12-3/TRBV12-4	TRBJ1-1	-	many	CASSRYPALF	TGTGCCAGCAGTAGGTACCCAGCGCTCTTT
TRBV7-2	TRBJ2-3	-	many	CASSLRASWVTQYF	TGTGCCAGCAGCTTACGAGCGTCGTGGGTTACGCAGTATTTT
TRBV29-1	TRBJ2-5	TRBD2	-	CSVQPWGGQETQYF	TGCAGCGTTCAACCTTGGGGGGGGCAAGAGACCCAGTACTTC
TRBV7-2	TRBJ2-3	-	many	CASRLRTRTDTQYF	TGTGCCAGCAGACTCCGTACCCGCACAGATACGCAGTATTTT
TRBV10-3	TRBJ1-2	-	many	CAITSSLYGYTF	TGTGCCATCACGAGCAGCCTCTATGGCTACACCTTC
TRBV29-1	TRBJ2-1	TRBD1	many	CSVTGQGIYNEQFF	TGCAGCGTTACTGGACAGGGAATTTACAATGAGCAGTTCTTC
TRBV6-2/TRBV6-3	TRBJ1-2	-	few	CATRGGGVYYGYTF	TGTGCCACCCGCGGGGGGGGCGTCTACTATGGCTACACCTTC